What follows are 4 T cell receptor beta chains derived from one specimen sequenced in a study of tumor and adjacent non-tumor tissue in lung cancer. A modified ARM-PCR protocol with three rounds of nested PCR amplified TCRbeta. From the multiplex PCR reads, TCRdb called clonotypes with MiXCR, one entry per CDR3 protein. The repertoire has approximately 110,000 distinct CDR3 sequences, roughly 80% of them found once; the top ten carry 30% to 45%. RNA was extracted from bulk tissue without any cell sorting. Source material: lung tumor tissue. These TCRs come from a woman aged 60-75 years with non-small cell lung cancer.

This clonotype came up many times. The V gene is TRBV6-2 or TRBV6-3, the J gene TRBJ2-4, with D uncertain. Trimming took off 4 bases at V and 7 bases at J, with 8 bases between the two ends. This CDR3 spans 12 amino acids. The germline V gene encodes CDR1 MNHEY and CDR2 SVGEGT. Here the CDR3 reads CASSLTANIQYF. The CDR3 region has the DNA TGTGCCAGCAGTTTAACGGCGAACATTCAGTACTTC.

Comment on this clonotype: Without the conserved terminal phenylalanine or tryptophan, this CDR3 likely stems from a read error. The DNA is omitted, as the CDR3 cannot be located on it reliably, and the CDR3 follows TCRdb's listing. This rearrangement joins TRBV11-2 to TRBJ1-2; the D call of TRBD1 is as the table states it, not checked on the DNA. The CDR3 spans 13 residues, counting both ends. Germline V gives CDR1 SGHAT, CDR2 FQNNGV. This CDR3 reads CASTLTGGYGYTL.

Regarding this clonotype: This may be a read error, as it is one base from a much larger clone. V usage is TRBV5-4 and J usage is TRBJ2-6; D unclear. CDR3 length equals 16 residues. Germline V gene data show CDR1 as SGHNT and CDR2 as YYREEE (reference sequence). In DNA form, the CDR3 reads TGTGCCAGCGGCTTGCTTGGTATTACTGGGGCCAACGTCCTGACTTTC. The encoded protein is CASGLLGITGANVLTF.

This clonotype was counted ten times or more. The chain combines TRBV7-2 with TRBJ1-1; D is perhaps TRBD1 (5 bases). The V end lost 7 bases, the J end lost 5 bases, and 20 bases lay between the germline ends. There are 15 residues in the CDR3. Germline V CDR1 and CDR2: SGHTA, FQGNSA. Here the CDR3 reads CASTQGGARTTEAFF. For the CDR3, the DNA is TGTGCCAGCACCCAGGGCGGGGCGCGTACTACTGAAGCTTTCTTT.